A selection of T cell receptor beta chains follows, all from one sample in a study of shared clonotypes between healthy human individuals. Sequencing was performed with immunoSEQ multiplex PCR; in TCRdb, only in-frame clones are kept and a portion is missing. The table has about 2.4 million clones, more than 85% seen once. The sample comprised naive CD4+ T cells from PBMCs. These TCRs come from a man younger than 35 in good health. Some clones in this sample may be carry-over from other donors' samples. CDR3s include the opening cysteine and the closing phenylalanine or tryptophan. The D gene is left open where the match is weak. A clone size is listed for some rows: how often the clone was seen (once, few, many), or a class if it is expanded.

d_call: TRBD1
v_call: TRBV18
j_call: TRBJ2-1
clone_size: NA
cdr3_aa: CASSLLQGTSSYNEQFF
cdr3_nt: TGTGCCAGCTCACTATTACAGGGGACCAGCTCCTACAATGAGCAGTTCTTC

d_call: NA
v_call: TRBV10-1
j_call: TRBJ2-1
clone_size: NA
cdr3_aa: CASSESLDSEQFF
cdr3_nt: TGCGCCAGCAGTGAGTCCCTAGATAGTGAGCAGTTCTTC

d_call: NA
v_call: TRBV7-8
j_call: TRBJ2-7
clone_size: once
cdr3_aa: CASSLGGPPGQEQYF
cdr3_nt: TGTGCCAGCAGCTTAGGCGGACCCCCCGGGCAAGAGCAGTACTTC

d_call: NA
v_call: TRBV28
j_call: TRBJ2-2
clone_size: NA
cdr3_aa: CASSSGTPGAGELFF
cdr3_nt: TGTGCCAGCAGTTCGGGGACCCCAGGGGCCGGGGAGCTGTTTTTT

d_call: NA
v_call: TRBV19
j_call: TRBJ1-1
clone_size: NA
cdr3_aa: CASSWRLGRGTEAFF
cdr3_nt: TGTGCCAGTAGTTGGAGGCTGGGCCGGGGGACTGAAGCTTTCTTT

d_call: NA
v_call: TRBV5-1
j_call: TRBJ2-2
clone_size: NA
cdr3_aa: CASSLTRANTGELFF
cdr3_nt: TGCGCCAGCAGCTTGACTCGAGCGAACACCGGGGAGCTGTTTTTT

d_call: TRBD2
v_call: TRBV9
j_call: TRBJ2-3
clone_size: NA
cdr3_aa: CASSSSGSSDTQYF
cdr3_nt: TGTGCCAGCAGCTCTAGCGGGAGCTCAGATACGCAGTATTTT

d_call: TRBD2
v_call: TRBV6-6
j_call: TRBJ2-1
clone_size: many
cdr3_aa: CASSYSRWRGDNEQFF
cdr3_nt: TGTGCCAGCAGTTACTCGAGGTGGCGGGGGGACAATGAGCAGTTCTTC

d_call: NA
v_call: TRBV5-6
j_call: TRBJ1-4
clone_size: NA
cdr3_aa: CASSLGQTNEKLFF
cdr3_nt: TGTGCCAGCAGCTTGGGACAGACAAATGAAAAACTGTTTTTT

d_call: TRBD2
v_call: TRBV5-1
j_call: TRBJ2-7
clone_size: once
cdr3_aa: CASSSPTSGKGEQYF
cdr3_nt: TGCGCCAGCAGCTCGCCGACTAGCGGGAAAGGGGAGCAGTACTTC

d_call: NA
v_call: TRBV4-3
j_call: TRBJ1-3
clone_size: NA
cdr3_aa: CASSQDLGDGKPSGNTIYF
cdr3_nt: TGCGCCAGCAGCCAAGATCTCGGAGACGGAAAACCCTCTGGAAACACCATATATTTT

d_call: TRBD1
v_call: TRBV5-1
j_call: TRBJ2-3
clone_size: NA
cdr3_aa: CASRTRQGADTQYF
cdr3_nt: TGCGCCAGCCGAACGAGACAGGGGGCAGATACGCAGTATTTT

d_call: NA
v_call: TRBV5-5
j_call: TRBJ2-2
clone_size: NA
cdr3_aa: CASSLAELWTGELFF
cdr3_nt: TGTGCCAGCAGCTTGGCCGAACTTTGGACCGGGGAGCTGTTTTTT

d_call: NA
v_call: TRBV28
j_call: TRBJ1-1
clone_size: NA
cdr3_aa: CASLGTTNTEAFF
cdr3_nt: TGTGCCAGCCTTGGGACGACGAACACTGAAGCTTTCTTT

d_call: NA
v_call: TRBV14
j_call: TRBJ1-2
clone_size: NA
cdr3_aa: CASSLAEGGGYTF
cdr3_nt: TGTGCCAGCAGCCTCGCCGAGGGGGGTGGCTACACCTTC

d_call: TRBD2
v_call: TRBV6-5
j_call: TRBJ2-7
clone_size: NA
cdr3_aa: CASSYDPSGGYEQYF
cdr3_nt: TGTGCCAGCAGTTATGATCCTAGCGGGGGCTACGAGCAGTACTTC

d_call: NA
v_call: TRBV4-1
j_call: TRBJ2-1
clone_size: NA
cdr3_aa: CASSQVLRDNEQFF
cdr3_nt: TGCGCCAGCAGCCAAGTCCTCCGGGACAATGAGCAGTTCTTC

d_call: NA
v_call: TRBV2
j_call: TRBJ1-1
clone_size: NA
cdr3_aa: CASSEEGWGDTEAFF
cdr3_nt: TGTGCCAGCAGTGAAGAGGGGTGGGGGGACACTGAAGCTTTCTTT

d_call: NA
v_call: TRBV7-3
j_call: TRBJ2-2
clone_size: NA
cdr3_aa: CASSPHPGTNTGELFF
cdr3_nt: TGTGCCAGCAGCCCACATCCCGGGACAAACACCGGGGAGCTGTTTTTT

d_call: TRBD1
v_call: TRBV28
j_call: TRBJ1-1
clone_size: NA
cdr3_aa: CASSLPSGGQGQAFF
cdr3_nt: TGTGCCAGCAGTTTGCCCTCCGGGGGACAGGGGCAAGCTTTCTTT

d_call: TRBD1
v_call: TRBV6-5
j_call: TRBJ1-2
clone_size: NA
cdr3_aa: CASSLDRKVHGYTF
cdr3_nt: TGTGCCAGCAGCCTGGACAGGAAGGTCCATGGCTACACCTTC

d_call: NA
v_call: TRBV5-1
j_call: TRBJ2-6
clone_size: NA
cdr3_aa: CASSLRAQLSGANVLTF
cdr3_nt: TGCGCCAGCAGCTTGAGGGCCCAACTATCTGGGGCCAACGTCCTGACTTTC

d_call: TRBD1
v_call: TRBV5-1
j_call: TRBJ2-5
clone_size: NA
cdr3_aa: CASSSGQGVEETQYF
cdr3_nt: TGCGCCAGCAGCTCGGGACAGGGGGTGGAGGAGACCCAGTACTTC

d_call: NA
v_call: TRBV29-1
j_call: TRBJ1-1
clone_size: NA
cdr3_aa: CSVQGRLNTEAFF
cdr3_nt: TGCAGCGTCCAGGGACGATTGAACACTGAAGCTTTCTTT

d_call: NA
v_call: TRBV5-1
j_call: TRBJ2-7
clone_size: NA
cdr3_aa: CASNSGRYEQYF
cdr3_nt: TGCGCCAGCAACTCCGGGCGGTACGAGCAGTACTTC

d_call: TRBD1
v_call: TRBV5-8
j_call: TRBJ2-7
clone_size: NA
cdr3_aa: CASSLGWQGAYEQYF
cdr3_nt: TGTGCCAGCAGCTTGGGGTGGCAGGGGGCCTACGAGCAGTACTTC

d_call: NA
v_call: TRBV2
j_call: TRBJ1-2
clone_size: few
cdr3_aa: CASSEGRSNSYTF
cdr3_nt: TGTGCCAGCAGTGAAGGTCGCTCAAATAGCTACACCTTC

d_call: TRBD1
v_call: TRBV28
j_call: TRBJ1-5
clone_size: NA
cdr3_aa: CASSLDRVGISNQPQHF
cdr3_nt: TGTGCCAGCAGTTTGGACAGGGTGGGGATTAGCAATCAGCCCCAGCATTTT

d_call: NA
v_call: TRBV11-2
j_call: TRBJ1-1
clone_size: few
cdr3_aa: CASSLDLIQEAFF
cdr3_nt: TGTGCCAGCAGCTTAGATCTGATCCAGGAAGCTTTCTTT

d_call: NA
v_call: TRBV6-1
j_call: TRBJ1-3
clone_size: NA
cdr3_aa: CASSEWSRRNTIYF
cdr3_nt: TGTGCCAGCAGTGAATGGAGCAGGCGAAACACCATATATTTT